The 22 T cell receptor beta chains below were found in one sample sequenced in a study of a mutant IDH1 vaccine in newly diagnosed glioma. Data came from immunoSEQ multiplex PCR; TCRdb stores just in-frame clones and leaves some out. The repertoire holds 60,000 to 75,000 clones, with 83% as singletons. The time point: baseline, week 1 (first vaccination visit). Noted treatment: pre-vaccination baseline after standard-of-care therapy. The sample in question was peripheral blood mononuclear cells (PBMCs), obtained from a glioma patient treated with radiotherapy, temozolomide or both. The origin of the receptors is a woman aged 18 to 35 with glioma. Some clones in this sample may be carry-over from other donors' samples.

The chain couples TRBV5-1 to TRBJ1-1; 8 bases agree with TRBD1. V was pared by 4 bases and J by 5 bases, with 13 bases of the junction left unmatched. The CDR3 is made up of 16 amino acids. CDR1 and CDR2 from the germline V gene are SGHRS and YFSETQ. The CDR3 here is CASSPHGQGGQTEAFF. The CDR3 region has the DNA TGCGCCAGCAGCCCCCACGGACAGGGCGGTCAGACTGAAGCTTTCTTT.

This chain uses TRBV25-1 with TRBJ2-3; 11 bases map to TRBD2. In germline, CDR1 is MGHDK, CDR2 SYGVNS. This CDR3 is 15 amino acids long. The V segment lost 4 bases and the J segment 2 bases; nucleotides outside the gene matches: 2. The CDR3 nucleotides read TGTGCCAGCAGTGCGACTAGCGGGAACACAGATACGCAGTATTTT. Its translation: CASSATSGNTDTQYF.

This rearrangement joins TRBV6-1 to TRBJ2-7; a possible D gene is TRBD1 (6 bases). Germline V gene data show CDR1 as MNHNS and CDR2 as SASEGT. The CDR3 runs 15 residues. Deletions cut 6 bases from V and 1 base from J, with 16 bases between. CDR3 DNA sequence: TGTGCCAGCAGCCGACAGGCCCCTCTTTCCTACGAGCAGTACTTC. Its translation: CASSRQAPLSYEQYF.

The chain employs TRBV9 and TRBJ1-4; D possibly corresponds to TRBD1 (5 bases). Germline V CDR1 and CDR2: SGDLS, YYNGEE. The V and J ends lost 0 bases and 1 base respectively, with 16 bases between them. The CDR3 consists of 18 residues. CDR3 region: CASSVVSWDPETNEKLFF. DNA of the CDR3: TGTGCCAGCAGCGTAGTATCCTGGGACCCAGAAACTAATGAAAAACTGTTTTTT.

This clone was found a few times. This sequence joins TRBV20-1 and TRBJ1-2; TRBD1 matches at 7 bases. The CDR3 consists of 9 residues. CDR1 is DFQATT, CDR2 SNEGSKA, per germline (reference sequence). The J segment lost 11 bases and the V segment lost 5 bases, leaving 2 bases of the junction unmatched. The CDR3 DNA is TGCAGTGCTGACAGGGAATACACCTTC. As protein: CSADREYTF.

This sequence joins TRBV18 and TRBJ1-1; D uncertain. V lost 3 bases and J lost 5, with 7 bases in between. In germline, CDR1 is KGHSH, CDR2 LQKENI. The CDR3 extends over 12 amino acids. The CDR3 spells CASSPTTTEAFF. CDR3 sequence (DNA): TGTGCCAGCTCACCGACGACGACTGAAGCTTTCTTT.

This clone turned up a few times. The chain is built from TRBV27 and TRBJ1-5, with D maybe TRBD1 (5 bases). CDR3 size: 16 residues. Trimming left V 5 bases short and J 3 bases short, with 17 bases between. The germline CDR1 and CDR2 sequences are MNHEY and SMNVEV (reference sequence). In DNA, the CDR3 is TGTGCCAGCAGTCTTAGGGGAACCATTCCCAATCAGCCCCAGCATTTT. Its translation is CASSLRGTIPNQPQHF.

The CDR3 spells CASSLSRQGPYEQYF. The CDR3 DNA is TGTGCCAGCAGTTTATCACGCCAGGGACCCTACGAGCAGTACTTC. V is TRBV27 and J is TRBJ2-7, with D perhaps being TRBD1 or TRBD2 (5 bases each). The ends were cut back, 0 bases at V and 2 bases at J, with 11 bases in the middle. The CDR3 runs 15 residues. The germline V gene encodes CDR1 MNHEY and CDR2 SMNVEV (reference sequence).

The V and J genes are TRBV6-5 and TRBJ2-1, with 7 bases lining up with TRBD2. This CDR3 is 15 amino acids long. From germline, CDR1 is MNHEY and CDR2 SVGAGI. With 2 bases clipped from V and 0 bases from J, the junction kept 1 base outside the gene matches. The CDR3 DNA sequence: TGTGCCAGCAGTTACCGCGGGAGCTCCTACAATGAGCAGTTCTTC. Amino acid sequence: CASSYRGSSYNEQFF.

This sequence joins TRBV18 and TRBJ2-3; D unresolved. The germline V gene encodes CDR1 KGHSH and CDR2 LQKENI. The CDR3 covers 13 residues. Trimming left V 3 bases short and J 1 base short, with 5 bases between. For the CDR3, the DNA is TGTGCCAGCTCACCGTTAGGCACAGATACGCAGTATTTT. This gives the protein CASSPLGTDTQYF.

This clone was counted a few times. V is TRBV7-8 and J is TRBJ1-2; the D gene is possibly TRBD1 (5 bases). The CDR3 extends over 15 amino acids. V shed 5 bases and J shed 6 bases, with 19 bases lying between them. Germline CDR1 is SGHVS and CDR2 is FQNEAQ. The CDR3 protein is CASSLEGIRADGYTF. CDR3 DNA: TGTGCCAGCAGCCTAGAAGGGATCAGGGCAGATGGCTACACCTTC. Full variable domain (outside the CDR3, taken from reference TRBV7-8 and TRBJ1-2): GAGVSQSPRYKVAKRGQDVALRCDPISGHVSLFWYQQALGQGPEFLTYFQNEAQLDKSGLPSDRFFAERPEGSVSTLKIQRTQQEDSAVYLCASSLEGIRADGYTFGSGTRLTVV.

V is TRBV4-2 and J is TRBJ2-7; 11 positions agree with TRBD2. After removal of 2 bases from V and 2 bases from J, the junction contained 8 bases not matched to a gene. The CDR3 has 17 amino acids. CDR1 and CDR2 from the germline V gene are LGHNA and YNFKEQ. CDR3 nucleotide sequence: TGTGCCAGCAGCCAAAATCCGGGACTAGCGGAGACCTACGAGCAGTACTTC. Translation: CASSQNPGLAETYEQYF.

The rearrangement links TRBV30 to TRBJ1-2; no firm D call. The CDR3 spans 12 residues. V lost 0 bases and J 5 bases, leaving 7 bases between the germline ends. Germline V CDR1 and CDR2: GTSNPN, SVGIG (reference sequence). Here the CDR3 reads CAWSVRVYGYTF. CDR3 DNA sequence: TGTGCCTGGAGTGTAAGGGTATATGGCTACACCTTC.

V usage is TRBV11-2 and J usage is TRBJ2-7; D possibly uses TRBD1 or TRBD2 (5 bases each). CDR3 length: 15 residues. CDR1 and CDR2 from the germline V gene are SGHAT and FQNNGV. V was pared by 5 bases and J by 0 bases, with 14 bases between. CDR3 DNA sequence: TGTGCCAGCAGCGCCGGGGCCCTGAGCTCCTACGAGCAGTACTTC. It codes for CASSAGALSSYEQYF.

This clone was seen only once. The rearrangement links TRBV5-1 to TRBJ1-1; tentatively, D is TRBD1 (5 bases). Trimming shortened V by 4 bases and J by 3 bases, and 7 bases separated the two germline ends. The CDR3 totals 12 residues. Germline V gives CDR1 SGHRS, CDR2 YFSETQ. CDR3 region: CASSPGYTEAFF. CDR3 nucleotides: TGCGCCAGCAGCCCAGGGTACACTGAAGCTTTCTTT.

This chain connects TRBV19 to TRBJ2-6; 12 bases align to TRBD2. The CDR3 spans 19 residues. CDR1 and CDR2 from the germline V gene are LNHDA and SQIVND (reference sequence). Losses at the gene ends were 5 bases for V and 0 bases for J; bases not matched to a gene: 8. The CDR3 DNA reads TGTGCCAGTAGTGAAAAGCTAGCGGGGGGGACCTCTGGGGCCAACGTCCTGACTTTC. Residues: CASSEKLAGGTSGANVLTF.

The chain couples TRBV11-3 to TRBJ1-1, with D unclear. The CDR3 sequence is 13 residues long. From germline, CDR1 is SGHNT and CDR2 YENEEA. V was shortened by 4 bases and J by 1 base, with 7 bases between the two germline ends. CDR3 DNA: TGTGCCAGCAGCTCCCACCCGAACACTGAAGCTTTCTTT. Translation: CASSSHPNTEAFF.

The chain joins TRBV5-1 to TRBJ2-7; TRBD2 aligns across 12 bases. Trimming removed 7 bases from V and 4 bases from J; junction bases left unmatched: 9. The CDR3 runs 15 residues. Looked up from germline, CDR1 is SGHRS and CDR2 is YFSETQ. Here the CDR3 DNA reads TGCGCCAGCGGCCCGACTAGCGGGAGTGGGTACGAGCAGTACTTC. Amino acid sequence: CASGPTSGSGYEQYF.

This chain uses TRBV13 with TRBJ2-7; D remains unclear. Germline V gives CDR1 PRHDT, CDR2 FYEKMQ (reference sequence). V lost 2 bases, J lost 3 bases, and 11 bases lay in between. The CDR3 covers 14 residues. The chain's CDR3 is CASSLSLSFYEQYF. In DNA, the CDR3 is TGTGCCAGCAGCTTAAGCCTATCCTTCTACGAGCAGTACTTC.

The chain has TRBV9 and TRBJ1-2; 8 bases are shared with TRBD1. The CDR3 contains 14 residues. The V gene's germline CDR1 is SGDLS and CDR2 YYNGEE. The V and J ends lost 4 bases and 8 bases, in that order; junction bases with no gene match: 10. Here the CDR3 DNA reads TGTGCCAGCAGCTCCGAGGACAGGGCTATGGGCTACACCTTC. Translation: CASSSEDRAMGYTF.

The V and J genes are TRBV4-3 and TRBJ2-2; D unresolved. Per the germline V gene, CDR1 is LGHNA and CDR2 is YSLEER. Trimming took off 0 bases at V and 6 bases at J, with 2 bases between the two ends. The CDR3 extends over 12 amino acids. The CDR3 DNA reads TGCGCCAGCAGCCAAGACCCCGGGGAGCTGTTTTTT. Amino acid sequence: CASSQDPGELFF.

The rearrangement uses TRBV11-3 and TRBJ2-2; TRBD2 matches at 7 bases. This CDR3 is built from 12 residues. The germline V gene has CDR1 SGHNT and CDR2 YENEEA. The V gene end was trimmed by 6 bases and the J gene end by 7 bases; junction bases not matched to a gene: 2. As DNA, the CDR3 is TGTGCCAGCAGTCGGGAGGACGGGGAGCTGTTTTTT. This sequence encodes CASSREDGELFF.